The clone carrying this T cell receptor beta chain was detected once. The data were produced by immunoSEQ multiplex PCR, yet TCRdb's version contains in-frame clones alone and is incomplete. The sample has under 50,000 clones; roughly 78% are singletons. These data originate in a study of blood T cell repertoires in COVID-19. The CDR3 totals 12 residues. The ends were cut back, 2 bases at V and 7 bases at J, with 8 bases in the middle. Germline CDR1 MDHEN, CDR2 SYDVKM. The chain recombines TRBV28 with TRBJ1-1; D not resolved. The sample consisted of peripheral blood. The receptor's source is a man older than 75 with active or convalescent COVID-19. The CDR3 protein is CASSLPPGEAFF. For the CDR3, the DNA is TGTGCCAGCAGTTTACCCCCGGGTGAAGCTTTCTTT. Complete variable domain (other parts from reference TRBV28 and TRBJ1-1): DVKVTQSSRYLVKRTGEKVFLECVQDMDHENMFWYRQDPGLGLRLIYFSYDVKMKEKGDIPEGYSVSREKKERFSLILESASTNQTSMYLCASSLPPGEAFFGQGTRLTVV.